Below, one T cell receptor (beta chain) is given with its context. The antigen is undetermined. The sample originates from a study of shared clonotypes between healthy human individuals. Study-wide results and caveats: The naive CD4 repertoires of a handful of donors were compared, and around 5.1% of clonotypes were shared.

Assay runs were performed at deep level. Libraries were prepared by immunoSEQ multiplex PCR; TCRdb keeps only in-frame clonotypes and omits some of them. The sample holds about 1 million clones; approximately 70% are singletons and the top ten take 1.5%. All donors qualified as healthy HIV-negative adults and had experienced no recent acute infections or vaccinations. Only Caucasian adults living in Nashville, Tennessee made up the donor group. CDR1 and CDR2 from the germline V gene are SGHRS and YFSETQ. The CDR3 is made up of 16 amino acids. Trimming removed 1 base at V and 6 bases at J, with 16 bases between.

Sequencing was carried out using memory CD4+ T cells sorted from blood. Specified subset: CD45RA-negative fraction. The chain combines TRBV5-1 with TRBJ2-2; TRBD2 might be the D (7 bases). The receptor comes from a man between 18 and 35 years old in good health. CDR3 residues: CASSLIAGAVSGELFF. The CDR3 DNA reads as TGCGCCAGCAGCTTGATTGCGGGGGCCGTTTCCGGGGAGCTGTTTTTT.